This TCR beta chain was captured by sequencing in a study of human T cells and chemical hapten exposure. Whole-study context: Recorded diagnoses among the mostly female patients were alopecia areata, totalis or universalis. Small discrepancies in pooled library volume mainly accounted for the varying TCR yields per sample. Study conclusions and caveats: With regard to DPC sensitization, TCRs above 1 in 1000 frequency did not change.

Time point noted: patch test 2, 6 weeks after DPC sensitization. Treatment of the sample: therapeutic diphenylcyclopropenone sensitization with weekly scalp DPC. Patch tests were applied only after blood draws. The V and J ends lost 3 bases and 9 bases, in that order; junction bases with no gene match: 13. CDR1 is MNHEY and CDR2 is SVGEGT in the germline V gene. CDR3 size: 16 residues. TCRdb reprocessed the RACE reads with MiXCR, giving one entry per CDR3 protein. In the table there are 90,000 to 110,000 distinct CDR3 sequences, roughly a tenth of which are singletons. This clonotype was counted a few times. Its antigen is currently unknown.

The source was whole blood, collected in connection with sensitization to the hapten diphenylcyclopropenone (DPC). The chain recombines TRBV6-2 or TRBV6-3 with TRBJ2-1; 8 bases fit TRBD2. The sequence was obtained from a woman between 35 and 50 years old with alopecia areata. Some clones in this sample may be carry-over from other donors' samples. The CDR3 nucleotides are TGTGCCAGCAGTTATGGGATAGCGGGGAATTGGGGTGAGCAGTTCTTC. This sequence encodes CASSYGIAGNWGEQFF.